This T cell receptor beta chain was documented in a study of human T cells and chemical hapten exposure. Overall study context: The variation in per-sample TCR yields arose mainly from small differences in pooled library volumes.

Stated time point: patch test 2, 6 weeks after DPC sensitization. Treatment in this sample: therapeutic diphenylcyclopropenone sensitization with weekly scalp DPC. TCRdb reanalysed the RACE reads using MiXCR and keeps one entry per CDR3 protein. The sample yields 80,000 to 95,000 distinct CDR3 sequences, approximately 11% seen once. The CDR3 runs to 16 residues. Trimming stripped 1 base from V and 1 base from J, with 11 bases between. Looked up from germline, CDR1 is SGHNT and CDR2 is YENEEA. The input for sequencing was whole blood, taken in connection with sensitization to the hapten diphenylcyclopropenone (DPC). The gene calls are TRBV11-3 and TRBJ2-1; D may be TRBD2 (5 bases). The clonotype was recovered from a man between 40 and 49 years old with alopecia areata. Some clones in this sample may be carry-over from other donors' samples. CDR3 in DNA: TGTGCCAGCAGCTTAGCCGAGGGCGTATCCTACAATGAGCAGTTCTTC. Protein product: CASSLAEGVSYNEQFF.